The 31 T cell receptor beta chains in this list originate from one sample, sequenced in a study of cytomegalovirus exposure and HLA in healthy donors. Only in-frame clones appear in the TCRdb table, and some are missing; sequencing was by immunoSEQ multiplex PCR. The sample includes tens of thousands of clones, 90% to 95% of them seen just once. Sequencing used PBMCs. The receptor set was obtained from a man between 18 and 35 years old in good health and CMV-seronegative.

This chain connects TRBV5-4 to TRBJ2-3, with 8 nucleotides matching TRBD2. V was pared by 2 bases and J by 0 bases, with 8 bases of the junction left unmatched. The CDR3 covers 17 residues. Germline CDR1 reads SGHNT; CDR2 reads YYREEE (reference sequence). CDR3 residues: CASSFSLRGDSTDTQYF. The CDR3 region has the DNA TGTGCCAGCAGCTTCTCCCTGCGGGGGGATAGCACAGATACGCAGTATTTT.

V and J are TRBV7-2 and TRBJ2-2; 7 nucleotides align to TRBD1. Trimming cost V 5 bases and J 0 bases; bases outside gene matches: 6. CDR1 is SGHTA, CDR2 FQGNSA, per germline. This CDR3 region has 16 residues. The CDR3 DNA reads TGTGCCAGCAGCCCCGGCGGACAGGCGAACACCGGGGAGCTGTTTTTT. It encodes CASSPGGQANTGELFF. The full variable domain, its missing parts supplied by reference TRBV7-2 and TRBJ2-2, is GAGVSQSPSNKVTEKGKDVELRCDPISGHTALYWYRQSLGQGLEFLIYFQGNSAPDKSGLPSDRFSAERTGGSVSTLTIQRTQQEDSAVYLCASSPGGQANTGELFFGEGSRLTVL.

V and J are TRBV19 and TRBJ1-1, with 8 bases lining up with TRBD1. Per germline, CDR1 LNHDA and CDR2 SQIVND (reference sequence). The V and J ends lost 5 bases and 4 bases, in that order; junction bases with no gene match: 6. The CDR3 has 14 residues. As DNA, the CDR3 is TGTGCCAGTAGTGGAATAACAGGGGGCACTGAAGCTTTCTTT. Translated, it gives CASSGITGGTEAFF.

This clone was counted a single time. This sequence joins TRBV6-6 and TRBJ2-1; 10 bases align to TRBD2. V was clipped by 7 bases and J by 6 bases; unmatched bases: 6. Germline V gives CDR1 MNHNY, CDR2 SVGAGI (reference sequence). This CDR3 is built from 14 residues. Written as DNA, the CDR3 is TGTGCCAGCACCAGCAGCGGGGGGGCCAATGAGCAGTTCTTC. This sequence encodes CASTSSGGANEQFF.

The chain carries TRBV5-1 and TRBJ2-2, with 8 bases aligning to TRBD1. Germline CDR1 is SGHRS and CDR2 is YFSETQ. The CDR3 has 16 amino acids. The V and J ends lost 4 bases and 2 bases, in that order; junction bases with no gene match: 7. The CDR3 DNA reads TGCGCCAGCAGCCCGACCGGGACAGGAAACACCGGGGAGCTGTTTTTT. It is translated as CASSPTGTGNTGELFF.

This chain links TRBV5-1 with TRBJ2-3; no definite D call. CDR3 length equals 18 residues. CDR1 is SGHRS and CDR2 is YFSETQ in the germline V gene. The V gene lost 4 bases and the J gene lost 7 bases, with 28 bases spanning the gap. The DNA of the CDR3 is TGCGCCAGCAGCCCAGGAAATATCCGCTGGGCGAGTCGGTATACGCAGTATTTT. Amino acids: CASSPGNIRWASRYTQYF.

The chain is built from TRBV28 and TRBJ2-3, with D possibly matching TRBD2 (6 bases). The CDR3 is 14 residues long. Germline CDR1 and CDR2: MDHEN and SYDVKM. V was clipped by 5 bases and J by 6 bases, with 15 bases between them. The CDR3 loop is CASSPLGGGDTQYF. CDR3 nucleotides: TGTGCCAGCAGTCCGTTGGGGGGTGGCGATACGCAGTATTTT.

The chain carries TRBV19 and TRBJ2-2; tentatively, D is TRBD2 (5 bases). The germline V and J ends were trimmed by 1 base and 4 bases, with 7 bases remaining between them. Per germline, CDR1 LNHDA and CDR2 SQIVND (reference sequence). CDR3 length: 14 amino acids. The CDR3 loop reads CASSIGLATGELFF. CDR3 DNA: TGTGCCAGTAGTATAGGGCTAGCCACCGGGGAGCTGTTTTTT.

For the CDR3, the DNA is TGTGCCAGCAGCTTAGCACCGGGGAACTACGAGCAGTACTTC. Translating it yields CASSLAPGNYEQYF. The chain uses TRBV11-2 and TRBJ2-7, with D tentatively TRBD2 (5 bases). CDR3 length equals 14 residues. V was cut by 1 base and J by 3 bases, with 10 bases left in between. Germline V gene data show CDR1 as SGHAT and CDR2 as FQNNGV.

The CDR3 nucleotides are TGTGCCAGCAGCGAACGGGGGGAGAGCGCAGATACGCAGTATTTT. This translates into CASSERGESADTQYF. This chain connects TRBV7-2 to TRBJ2-3, with 7 bases aligning to TRBD2. Germline CDR1 SGHTA, CDR2 FQGNSA. The CDR3 is made up of 15 amino acids. Germline trimming cut 5 bases from V and 4 bases from J; bases unmatched to any gene: 9.

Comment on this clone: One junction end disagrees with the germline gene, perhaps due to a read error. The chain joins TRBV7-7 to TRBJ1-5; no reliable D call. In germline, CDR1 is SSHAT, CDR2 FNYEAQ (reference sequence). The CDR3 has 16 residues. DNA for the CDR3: TGTGCTAGCAGCTTAAAGATTACTAACCTCAATCAGCCCCAGCATTTT. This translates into CASSLKITNLNQPQHF.

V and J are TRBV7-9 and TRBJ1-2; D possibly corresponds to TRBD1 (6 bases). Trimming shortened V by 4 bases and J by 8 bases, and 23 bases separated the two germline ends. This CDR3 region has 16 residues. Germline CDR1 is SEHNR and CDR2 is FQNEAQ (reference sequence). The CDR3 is CASSSGATESMEGYTF. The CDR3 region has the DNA TGTGCCAGCAGCTCAGGGGCGACGGAGTCAATGGAAGGCTACACCTTC.

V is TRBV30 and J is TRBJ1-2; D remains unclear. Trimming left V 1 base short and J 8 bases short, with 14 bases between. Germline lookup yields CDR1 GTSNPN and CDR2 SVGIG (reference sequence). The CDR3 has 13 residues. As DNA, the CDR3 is TGTGCCTGGAGTGCAAGCCAGGTGGCAGGCTACACCTTC. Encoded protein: CAWSASQVAGYTF.

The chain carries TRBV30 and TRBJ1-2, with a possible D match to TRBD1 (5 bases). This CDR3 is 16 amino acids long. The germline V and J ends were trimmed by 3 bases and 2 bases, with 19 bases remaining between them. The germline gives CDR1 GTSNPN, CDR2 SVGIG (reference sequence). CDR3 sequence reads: CAWRFPWGGRNYGYTF. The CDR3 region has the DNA TGTGCCTGGAGATTCCCTTGGGGGGGAAGGAACTATGGCTACACCTTC.

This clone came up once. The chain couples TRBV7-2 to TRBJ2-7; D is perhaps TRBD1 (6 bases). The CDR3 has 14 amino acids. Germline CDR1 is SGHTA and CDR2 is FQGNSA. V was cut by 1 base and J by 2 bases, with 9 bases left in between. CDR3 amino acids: CASSLGRGTYEQYF. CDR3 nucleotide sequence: TGTGCCAGCAGCTTAGGCAGGGGAACCTACGAGCAGTACTTC.

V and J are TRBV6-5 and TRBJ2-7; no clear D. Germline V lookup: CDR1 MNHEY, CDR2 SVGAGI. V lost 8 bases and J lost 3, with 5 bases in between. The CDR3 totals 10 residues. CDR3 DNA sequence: TGTGCCAGCGCGAGCTACGAGCAGTACTTC. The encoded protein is CASASYEQYF.

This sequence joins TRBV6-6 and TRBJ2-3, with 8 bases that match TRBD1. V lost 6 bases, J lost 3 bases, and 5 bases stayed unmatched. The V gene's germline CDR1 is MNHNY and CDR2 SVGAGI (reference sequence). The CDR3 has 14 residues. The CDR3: CASRFTGGTDTQYF. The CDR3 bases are TGTGCCAGCAGGTTCACAGGGGGGACAGATACGCAGTATTTT.

This CDR3 is CASSSTGGGGYTF. In DNA form, the CDR3 reads TGTGCCAGCAGTTCCACAGGGGGCGGTGGCTACACCTTC. This chain links TRBV6-5 with TRBJ1-2; 9 bases line up with TRBD1. From germline, CDR1 is MNHEY and CDR2 SVGAGI. CDR3 length equals 13 residues. The trim removed 4 bases at V and 7 bases at J, leaving 4 bases unmatched.

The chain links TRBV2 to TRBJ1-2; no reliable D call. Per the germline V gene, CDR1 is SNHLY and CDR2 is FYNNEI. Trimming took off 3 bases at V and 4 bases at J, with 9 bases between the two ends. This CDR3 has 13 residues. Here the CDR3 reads CASSEVDTYGYTF. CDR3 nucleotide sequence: TGTGCCAGCAGTGAGGTCGACACCTATGGCTACACCTTC.

The CDR3 nucleotides read TGCGCCAGCAGCTCCGGGACAGGGGGAGACGAGCAGTACTTC. Translating it yields CASSSGTGGDEQYF. The chain combines TRBV5-1 with TRBJ2-7, with TRBD1 matching 11 bases. The CDR3 is 14 residues long. Trimming cost V 3 bases and J 5 bases; bases outside gene matches: 4. CDR1 SGHRS and CDR2 YFSETQ come from the germline V gene.

The CDR3 bases are TGTGCCAGTAGTGGGACAGGGGATAGTAGTGGCTACACCTTC. Translating it yields CASSGTGDSSGYTF. The chain uses TRBV19 and TRBJ1-2; TRBD1 agrees at 10 bases. Germline V CDR1 and CDR2: LNHDA, SQIVND (reference sequence). This CDR3 region has 14 residues. V was pared by 5 bases and J by 7 bases, with 7 bases of the junction left unmatched.

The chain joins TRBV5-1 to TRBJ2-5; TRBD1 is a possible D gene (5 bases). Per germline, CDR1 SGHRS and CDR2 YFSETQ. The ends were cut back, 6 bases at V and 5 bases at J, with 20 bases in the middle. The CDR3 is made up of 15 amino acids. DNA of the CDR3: TGCGCCAGCACTCCGAACAGGCAACCGTTGGAGACCCAGTACTTC. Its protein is CASTPNRQPLETQYF. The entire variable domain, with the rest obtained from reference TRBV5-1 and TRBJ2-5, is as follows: KAGVTQTPRYLIKTRGQQVTLSCSPISGHRSVSWYQQTPGQGLQFLFEYFSETQRNKGNFPGRFSGRQFSNSRSEMNVSTLELGDSALYLCASTPNRQPLETQYFGPGTRLLVL.

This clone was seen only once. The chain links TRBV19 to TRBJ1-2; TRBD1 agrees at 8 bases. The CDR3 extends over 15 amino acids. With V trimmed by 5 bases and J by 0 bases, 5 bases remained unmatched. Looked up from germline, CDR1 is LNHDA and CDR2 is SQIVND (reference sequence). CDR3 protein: CASSDRGPANYGYTF. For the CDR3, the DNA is TGTGCCAGTAGTGACAGGGGCCCCGCTAACTATGGCTACACCTTC.

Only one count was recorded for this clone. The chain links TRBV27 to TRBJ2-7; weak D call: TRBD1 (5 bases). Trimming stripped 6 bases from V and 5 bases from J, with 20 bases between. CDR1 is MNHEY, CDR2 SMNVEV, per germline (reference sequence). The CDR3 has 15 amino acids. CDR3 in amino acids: CASSSILRAVNEQYF. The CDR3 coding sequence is TGTGCCAGCAGCTCAATACTCAGGGCGGTCAACGAGCAGTACTTC.

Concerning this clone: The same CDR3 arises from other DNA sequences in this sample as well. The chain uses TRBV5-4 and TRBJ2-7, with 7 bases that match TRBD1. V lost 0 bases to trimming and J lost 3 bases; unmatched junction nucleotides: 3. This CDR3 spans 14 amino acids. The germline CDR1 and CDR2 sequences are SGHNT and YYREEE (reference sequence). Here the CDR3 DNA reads TGTGCCAGCAGCTTGGGCAGGGGGAGCTACGAGCAGTACTTC. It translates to CASSLGRGSYEQYF.

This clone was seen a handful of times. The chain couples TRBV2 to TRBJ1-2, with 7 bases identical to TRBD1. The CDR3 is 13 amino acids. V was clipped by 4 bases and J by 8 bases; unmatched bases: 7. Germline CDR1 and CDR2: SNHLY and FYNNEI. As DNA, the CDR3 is TGTGCCAGCAGTGTCCGACAGGGCCAGGGCTACACCTTC. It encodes CASSVRQGQGYTF.

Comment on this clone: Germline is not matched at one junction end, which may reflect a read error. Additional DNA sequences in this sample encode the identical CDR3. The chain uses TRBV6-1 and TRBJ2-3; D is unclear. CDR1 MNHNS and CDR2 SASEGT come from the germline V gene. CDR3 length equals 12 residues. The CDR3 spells CASSVLTDTQYF. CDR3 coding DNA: TGTGCTAGCAGTGTTCTCACAGATACGCAGTATTTT.

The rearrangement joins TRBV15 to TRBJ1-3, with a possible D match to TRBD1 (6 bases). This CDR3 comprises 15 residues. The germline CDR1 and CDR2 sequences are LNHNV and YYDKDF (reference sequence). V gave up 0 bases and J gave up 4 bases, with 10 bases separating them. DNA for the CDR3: TGTGCCACCAGCAGAGATATAGGGACAGGAAACACCATATATTTT. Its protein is CATSRDIGTGNTIYF.

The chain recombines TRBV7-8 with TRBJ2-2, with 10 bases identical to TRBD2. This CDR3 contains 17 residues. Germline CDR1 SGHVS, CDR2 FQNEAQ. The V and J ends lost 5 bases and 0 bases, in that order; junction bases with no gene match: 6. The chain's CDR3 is CASSRKGLATNTGELFF. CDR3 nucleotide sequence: TGTGCCAGCAGCCGAAAGGGACTAGCGACGAACACCGGGGAGCTGTTTTTT.

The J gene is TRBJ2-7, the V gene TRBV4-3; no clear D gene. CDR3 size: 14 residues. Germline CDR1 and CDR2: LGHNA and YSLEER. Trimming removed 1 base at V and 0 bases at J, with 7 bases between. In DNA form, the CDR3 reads TGCGCCAGCAGCCAAGTCAGTCGCTCCTACGAGCAGTACTTC. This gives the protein CASSQVSRSYEQYF.

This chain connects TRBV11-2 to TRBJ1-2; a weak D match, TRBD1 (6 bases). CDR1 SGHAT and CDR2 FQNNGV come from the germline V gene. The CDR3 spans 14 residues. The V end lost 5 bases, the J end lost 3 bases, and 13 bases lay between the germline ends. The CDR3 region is CASSAIRGHYGYTF. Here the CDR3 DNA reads TGTGCCAGCAGCGCTATCAGGGGCCACTATGGCTACACCTTC.